Detailed here is one T cell receptor (beta chain). Its antigen specificity is not known. Within one base of it there is no much larger clone, and no base qualities were kept. The entry originates in a study of cytomegalovirus exposure and HLA in healthy donors (dated by TCRdb to the late 2010s). Regarding the complete study: According to a later analysis, one platform produced both the approximately 110 validation repertoires and the roughly 660 repertoires of the first cohort. The study aimed to test whether cataloging public T cell receptors could reveal signatures of past pathogen exposure. Along with the approximately 600-subject first cohort, a separate validation cohort of over a hundred different subjects was used. High-throughput TCR immunosequencing, statistical association of individual TCRs with disease status, and machine learning were combined to predict cytomegalovirus infection status. The research as a whole found: A later analysis lacked HLA typing for the validation cohort, so it scored co-occurrence in that cohort across all 110 or so repertoires. In a later analysis, TCRs clustered in the first cohort were found to also tend to co-occur in the roughly 130 validation repertoires, with over 90% of cluster scores above 0. In vitro tests confirmed that three of the cytomegalovirus-associated TCR beta chains recognize cytomegalovirus antigens. Most TCR sequences were observed very rarely across donors, whereas some public TCRs were present in many individuals. A total of around 150 TCR beta chains were listed by the study as associated with cytomegalovirus. The classifier was reported to diagnose cytomegalovirus status with high specificity and sensitivity in both the original and validation cohorts. The authors suggested that the approach could potentially be extended to other disease states and immunological phenotypes.

Separate from the approximately 670-subject first cohort, the validation cohort of 90 to 150 subjects was the group to which the donors belonged. Libraries were prepared through the immunoSEQ multiplex PCR assay. The authors' analysis ran thus. A statistical classification framework was built for diagnosing cytomegalovirus status from the catalog of TCR beta chain sequences. TCRdb took over this immuneACCESS table, retaining in-frame rearrangements with V and J assigned. Such tables are incomplete; in checked studies, under half of the missing clones stem from an unresolved V gene, and the remainder is unexplained. V and J calls and clone size are copied from that table; D and trimming were computed from the DNA. The sample profile shows 200,000 to 300,000 clones; approximately 86% of them were found once. The leading ten clones occupy less than 1.5% of the sample. V and J are trimmed by 4 bases and 9 bases, and the gene matches miss 17 bases of the junction. Reading the germline V gene (reference sequence) gives CDR1 GTSNPN and CDR2 SVGIG. The CDR3 numbers 17 residues from cysteine through phenylalanine. This entry keeps only the CDR3 DNA: 51 bases, framed from base 1.

Sequenced input: PBMCs. The receptor chain draws on TRBV30 and TRBJ2-1, and TRBD2 matches 11 of the central bases. This receptor was obtained from a young woman in good health and CMV-seropositive. The CDR3 region reads CAWTVSLTSGSFSEQFF. At the DNA level, the sequence is TGTGCCTGGACAGTCTCCTTAACTAGCGGGAGTTTTTCTGAGCAGTTCTTC. Beyond the CDR3, the reference TRBV30 and TRBJ2-1 genes provide the residues; the full variable domain reads: SQTIHQWPATLVQPVGSPLSLECTVEGTSNPNLYWYRQAAGRGLQLLFYSVGIGQISSEVPQNLSASRPQDRQFILSSKKLLLSDSGFYLCAWTVSLTSGSFSEQFFGPGTRLTVL.